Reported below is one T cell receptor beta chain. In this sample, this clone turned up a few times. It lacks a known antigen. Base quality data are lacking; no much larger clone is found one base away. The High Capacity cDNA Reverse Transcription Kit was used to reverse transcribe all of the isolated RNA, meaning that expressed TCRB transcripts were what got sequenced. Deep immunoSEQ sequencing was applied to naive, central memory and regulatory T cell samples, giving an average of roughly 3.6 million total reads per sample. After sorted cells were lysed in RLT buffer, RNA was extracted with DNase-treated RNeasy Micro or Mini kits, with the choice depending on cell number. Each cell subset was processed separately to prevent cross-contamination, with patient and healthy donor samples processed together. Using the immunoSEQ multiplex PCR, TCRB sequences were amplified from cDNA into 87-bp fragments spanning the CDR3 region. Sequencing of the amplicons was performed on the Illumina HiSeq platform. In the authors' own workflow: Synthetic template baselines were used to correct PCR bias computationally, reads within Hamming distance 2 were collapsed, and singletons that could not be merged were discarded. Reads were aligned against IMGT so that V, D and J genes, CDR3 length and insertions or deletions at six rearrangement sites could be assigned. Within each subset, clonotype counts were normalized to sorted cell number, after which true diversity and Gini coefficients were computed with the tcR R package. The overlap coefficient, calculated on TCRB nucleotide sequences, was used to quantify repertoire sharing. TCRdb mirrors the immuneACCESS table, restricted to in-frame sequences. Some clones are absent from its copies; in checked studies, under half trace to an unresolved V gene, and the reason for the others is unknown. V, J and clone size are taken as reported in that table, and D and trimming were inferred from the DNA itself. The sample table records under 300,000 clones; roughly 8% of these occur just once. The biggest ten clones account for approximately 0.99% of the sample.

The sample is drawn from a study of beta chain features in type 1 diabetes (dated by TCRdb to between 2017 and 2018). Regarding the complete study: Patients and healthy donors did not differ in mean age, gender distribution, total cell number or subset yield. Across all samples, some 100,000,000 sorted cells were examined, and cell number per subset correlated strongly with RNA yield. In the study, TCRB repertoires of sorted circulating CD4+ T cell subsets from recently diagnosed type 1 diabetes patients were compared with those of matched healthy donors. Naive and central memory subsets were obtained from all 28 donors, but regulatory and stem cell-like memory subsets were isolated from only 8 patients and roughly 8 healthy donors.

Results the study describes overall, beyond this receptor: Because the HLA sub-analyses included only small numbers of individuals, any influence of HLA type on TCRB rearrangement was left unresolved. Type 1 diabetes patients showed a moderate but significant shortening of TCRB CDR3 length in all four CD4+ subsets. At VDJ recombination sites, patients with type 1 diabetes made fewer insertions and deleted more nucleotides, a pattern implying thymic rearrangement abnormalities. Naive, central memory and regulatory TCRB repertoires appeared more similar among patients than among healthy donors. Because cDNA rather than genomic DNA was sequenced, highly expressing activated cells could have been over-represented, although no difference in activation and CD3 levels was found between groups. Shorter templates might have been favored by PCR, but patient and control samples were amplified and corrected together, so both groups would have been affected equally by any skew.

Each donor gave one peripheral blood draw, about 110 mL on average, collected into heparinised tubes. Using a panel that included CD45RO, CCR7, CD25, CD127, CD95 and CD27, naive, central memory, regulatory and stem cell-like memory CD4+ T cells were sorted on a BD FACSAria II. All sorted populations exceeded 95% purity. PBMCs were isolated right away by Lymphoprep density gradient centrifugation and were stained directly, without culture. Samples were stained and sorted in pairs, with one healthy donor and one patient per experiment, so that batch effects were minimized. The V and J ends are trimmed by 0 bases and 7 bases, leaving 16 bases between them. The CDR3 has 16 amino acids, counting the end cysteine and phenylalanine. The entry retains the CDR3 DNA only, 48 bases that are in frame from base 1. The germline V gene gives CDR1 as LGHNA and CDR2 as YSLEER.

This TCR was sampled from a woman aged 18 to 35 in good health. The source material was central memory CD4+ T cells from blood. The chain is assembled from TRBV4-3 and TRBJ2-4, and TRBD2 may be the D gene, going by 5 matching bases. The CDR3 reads CASSQERYQLENIQYF. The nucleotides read TGCGCCAGCAGCCAAGAAAGATACCAACTAGAGAACATTCAGTACTTC.